These T cell receptor beta chains were read from a single sample in a study of blood T cell repertoires in COVID-19. Sequencing was performed with immunoSEQ multiplex PCR; in TCRdb, only in-frame clones are kept and a portion is missing. The sample holds fewer than 400,000 clones; about 87% are singletons and the top ten take less than 3.5%. Specimen: peripheral blood. The receptors come from a human donor in a cohort sampled during active COVID-19. The CDR3 runs from the conserved cysteine through the conserved F or W. The D gene is left open where the match is weak. The size of a clone is reported for some rows only, either as once, few or many, or as a class for expanded clones.

>TRBV5-1|once|-|TRBJ1-3
CASSLTSSGAGNTIYF
TGCGCCAGCAGCTTAACTTCCTCAGGGGCTGGAAACACCATATATTTT
>TRBV18|once|-|TRBJ1-3
CASSPRSMGPGNTIYF
TGTGCCAGCTCACCACGGTCGATGGGGCCTGGAAACACCATATATTTT
>TRBV18|-|-|TRBJ1-2
CASSPSGETGYGYTF
TGTGCCAGCTCACCTTCGGGGGAGACCGGCTATGGCTACACCTTC
>TRBV4-1|-|-|TRBJ1-1
CASSLQGSTEAFF
TGCGCCAGCAGCCTCCAGGGATCCACTGAAGCTTTCTTT
>TRBV12-3/TRBV12-4|-|-|TRBJ1-4
CASSFGGSPKLFF
TGTGCCAGCAGTTTCGGGGGTTCCCCAAAACTGTTTTTT
>TRBV2|-|-|TRBJ2-2
CASSLSGLNTGELFF
TGTGCCAGCAGTCTGTCCGGACTGAACACCGGGGAGCTGTTTTTT
>TRBV27|-|TRBD2|TRBJ2-5
CASSRTGLAFSQETQYF
TGTGCCAGCAGTCGCACGGGACTAGCGTTCTCCCAAGAGACCCAGTACTTC
>TRBV19|-|TRBD2|TRBJ2-5
CASSSGTSGVVTQYF
TGTGCCAGTAGCTCGGGGACTAGCGGGGTTGTGACCCAGTACTTC
>TRBV3-1/TRBV3-2|-|-|TRBJ2-1
CASSQDLAGKDNEQFF
TGTGCCAGCAGCCAAGATCTCGCGGGCAAAGACAATGAGCAGTTCTTC
>TRBV7-8|few|TRBD1|TRBJ2-7
CASSSEVGTGYEQYF
TGTGCCAGCAGCTCGGAGGTGGGGACAGGGTACGAGCAGTACTTC